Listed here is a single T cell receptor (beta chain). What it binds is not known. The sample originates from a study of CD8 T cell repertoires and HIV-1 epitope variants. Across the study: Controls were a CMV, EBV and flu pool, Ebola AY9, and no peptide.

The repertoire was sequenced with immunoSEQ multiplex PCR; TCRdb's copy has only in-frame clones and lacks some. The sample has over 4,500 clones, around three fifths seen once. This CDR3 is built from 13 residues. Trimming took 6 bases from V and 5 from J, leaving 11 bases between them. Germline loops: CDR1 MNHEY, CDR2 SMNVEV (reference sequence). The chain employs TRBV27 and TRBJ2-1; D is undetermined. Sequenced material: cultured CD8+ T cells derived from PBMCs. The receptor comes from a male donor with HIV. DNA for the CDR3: TGTGCCAGCAGCCAAGCGTACAACAATGAGCAGTTCTTC. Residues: CASSQAYNNEQFF.